Each of the 17 T cell receptor beta chains below was sequenced from the same sample in a study of T cells after yellow fever vaccination. TCRdb fed the 5' RACE reads into MiXCR, producing one record per CDR3 protein. Of almost 30,000 distinct CDR3 sequences in the sample, about 6% were seen once. The sequencing here drew on PBMCs, either bulk or a sorted T-cell subset (CD4+, CD8+, memory, or dextramer-sorted; not recorded which), taken on the day of the yellow fever booster vaccination. The receptors were gathered from a man aged 25 to 40 who received the YFV17D yellow fever vaccine.

In its sample, this clonotype was seen a few times. The chain has TRBV20-1 and TRBJ1-3; D not certain. Germline CDR1 DFQATT, CDR2 SNEGSKA (reference sequence). V gave up 2 bases and J gave up 7 bases, with 12 bases separating them. The CDR3 consists of 13 residues. The CDR3 protein is CSARLNSGNTIYF. CDR3 sequence (DNA): TGCAGTGCTAGATTAAATTCCGGTAACACCATATATTTT.

This clonotype was counted ten times or more. V and J are TRBV25-1 and TRBJ2-7; D is possibly TRBD1 or TRBD2 (7 bases each). Trimming shortened V by 5 bases and J by 1 base, and 18 bases separated the two germline ends. This CDR3 has 16 amino acids. Looked up from germline, CDR1 is MGHDK and CDR2 is SYGVNS. CDR3 loop: CASSQGGAGVSYEQYF. In DNA form, the CDR3 reads TGTGCCAGCAGTCAGGGGGGGGCAGGGGTATCCTACGAGCAGTACTTC.

This clonotype was seen ten or more times. This rearrangement joins TRBV20-1 to TRBJ2-3; TRBD1 agrees at 11 bases. Trimming at V came to 4 bases and at J to 3 bases, leaving 3 bases not matched to a gene. From germline, CDR1 is DFQATT and CDR2 SNEGSKA (reference sequence). CDR3 length: 14 residues. CDR3 in DNA: TGCAGTGCTACCGGGACAGGGGGAACAGATACGCAGTATTTT. This translates into CSATGTGGTDTQYF.

This clonotype was observed a handful of times. The chain has TRBV12-3 or TRBV12-4 and TRBJ2-1; the D is unclear. V shed 3 bases and J shed 2 bases, with 14 bases lying between them. This CDR3 is 16 amino acids long. The CDR3 protein is CASSFAQYTAYNEQFF. The DNA for the CDR3 is TGTGCCAGCAGTTTTGCGCAGTACACAGCCTACAATGAGCAGTTCTTC.

This clonotype was counted ten times or more. J is TRBJ1-5 and V is TRBV6-5, with D possibly matching TRBD1 (5 bases). The germline CDR1 and CDR2 sequences are MNHEY and SVGAGI. This CDR3 has 14 residues. V lost 6 bases, J lost 6 bases, and 15 bases lay in between. CDR3 DNA: TGTGCCAGCAGCCCCGCGGGGGTTGGTCAGCCCCAGCATTTT. It specifies CASSPAGVGQPQHF.

Ten or more counts support this clonotype. The chain couples TRBV5-1 to TRBJ2-3; 8 bases fit TRBD2. This CDR3 region has 15 residues. Germline assignment: CDR1 SGHRS and CDR2 YFSETQ. Trimming removed 4 bases from V and 1 base from J; junction bases left unmatched: 5. CDR3: CASSASGSRTDTQYF. The CDR3 bases are TGCGCCAGCAGCGCGAGCGGGAGTCGCACAGATACGCAGTATTTT.

This clonotype has ten or more counts. The chain joins TRBV4-3 to TRBJ1-2; TRBD1 matches at 10 bases. CDR3 length: 16 residues. CDR1 LGHNA and CDR2 YSLEER come from the germline V gene. V was clipped by 0 bases and J by 5 bases; unmatched bases: 6. The CDR3 is CASSQDRTGGGYGYTF. The DNA of the CDR3 is TGCGCCAGCAGCCAAGATAGGACAGGGGGAGGTTATGGCTACACCTTC.

There are a few counts of this clonotype. V and J are TRBV7-2 and TRBJ2-5, with D unclear. This CDR3 comprises 14 residues. The germline V and J ends were trimmed by 0 bases and 6 bases, with 11 bases remaining between them. The germline V gene has CDR1 SGHTA and CDR2 FQGNSA. CDR3 DNA sequence: TGTGCCAGCAGCTTAGCCGGGTTGAGTAAGACCCAGTACTTC. Encoded protein: CASSLAGLSKTQYF.

Here the CDR3 reads CAWSVPHRGGLEKLFF. The CDR3 DNA reads TGTGCCTGGAGTGTACCCCACAGGGGCGGTTTAGAAAAACTGTTTTTT. This chain joins TRBV30 and TRBJ1-4; 7 nucleotides agree with TRBD1. This CDR3 has 16 residues. Unmatched junction bases numbered 12, after V lost 0 bases and J lost 8 bases. CDR1 and CDR2 (germline): GTSNPN, SVGIG (reference sequence).

This clonotype was detected ten times or more. CDR3 nucleotides: TGCGCCAGCAGCTCGCCACTAGGTTCATATACGGGATTGTACAATGAGCAGTTCTTC. Its protein product is CASSSPLGSYTGLYNEQFF. The chain is built from TRBV5-1 and TRBJ2-1; tentatively, D is TRBD2 (5 bases). Per germline, CDR1 SGHRS and CDR2 YFSETQ. The CDR3 loop spans 19 amino acids. V shed 3 bases and J shed 4 bases, with 26 bases lying between them.

Ten or more counts support this clonotype. The chain carries TRBV19 and TRBJ2-2; D is possibly TRBD1 (6 bases). The germline CDR1 and CDR2 sequences are LNHDA and SQIVND (reference sequence). Trimming pared 0 bases from V and 3 bases from J, leaving 20 bases between. The CDR3 has 19 amino acids. The CDR3 is CASSIDYSYDRIYTGELFF. The CDR3 nucleotides read TGTGCCAGTAGTATAGATTACTCCTACGACAGGATTTACACCGGGGAGCTGTTTTTT.

In its sample, this clonotype was seen a few times. This rearrangement joins TRBV28 to TRBJ2-5, with no clear D. This CDR3 contains 12 residues. Looked up from germline, CDR1 is MDHEN and CDR2 is SYDVKM. V lost 3 bases to trimming and J lost 9 bases, with 11 bases between them. The CDR3 DNA sequence: TGTGCCAGCAGTTTGGTCAGGTGGGCCCAGTACTTC. Translating gives CASSLVRWAQYF.

This chain connects TRBV27 to TRBJ2-2; D not resolved. The CDR3 has 13 residues. Per the germline V gene, CDR1 is MNHEY and CDR2 is SMNVEV (reference sequence). V was trimmed by 4 bases and J by 9 bases, leaving 12 bases between them. CDR3 region: CASSSSGPRELFF. In DNA form, the CDR3 reads TGTGCCAGCAGTTCTAGTGGACCACGGGAGCTGTTTTTT.

There are many counts of this clonotype. The chain links TRBV7-8 to TRBJ1-6; 10 nucleotides match TRBD1. The trim removed 1 base at V and 12 bases at J, leaving 6 bases unmatched. The germline gives CDR1 SGHVS, CDR2 FQNEAQ. This CDR3 has 15 residues. CDR3 nucleotides: TGTGCCAGCAGCTTAGACGACAGGGGGCGCGTACCCCTCCACTTT. Its protein product is CASSLDDRGRVPLHF.

The chain recombines TRBV3-1 with TRBJ2-3; the match to TRBD2 covers 7 bases. Per the germline V gene, CDR1 is LGHDT and CDR2 is YNNKEL (reference sequence). The CDR3 consists of 11 residues. Losses at the gene ends were 8 bases for V and 6 bases for J; bases not matched to a gene: 2. CDR3 residues: CASGRADTQYF. CDR3 DNA: TGTGCCAGCGGGAGGGCGGATACGCAGTATTTT.

As to this clonotype: This may arise from a read error, as a much more abundant clone is one base away. As DNA, the CDR3 is TGTGCCAGCAGCGCAGCCCCGCCAGGGAGATACACTGAAGCTTTCTTT. Translating gives CASSAAPPGRYTEAFF. The chain employs TRBV9 and TRBJ1-1, with D perhaps matching TRBD1 (5 bases). CDR1 is SGDLS, CDR2 YYNGEE, per germline. The CDR3 sequence is 16 residues long. The ends were cut back, 3 bases at V and 3 bases at J, with 18 bases in the middle.

As concerns this clonotype: A much bigger clone sits one base away, suggesting this may be a read error. This sequence joins TRBV18 and TRBJ1-1, with D possibly TRBD1 on 6 matching bases. Germline V lookup: CDR1 KGHSH, CDR2 LQKENI. V lost 5 bases to trimming and J lost 7 bases, with 17 bases between them. The CDR3 contains 14 residues. CDR3 amino acids: CASSETTGTLEAFF. The CDR3, as DNA: TGTGCCAGCTCAGAGACTACAGGGACCCTTGAAGCTTTCTTT.